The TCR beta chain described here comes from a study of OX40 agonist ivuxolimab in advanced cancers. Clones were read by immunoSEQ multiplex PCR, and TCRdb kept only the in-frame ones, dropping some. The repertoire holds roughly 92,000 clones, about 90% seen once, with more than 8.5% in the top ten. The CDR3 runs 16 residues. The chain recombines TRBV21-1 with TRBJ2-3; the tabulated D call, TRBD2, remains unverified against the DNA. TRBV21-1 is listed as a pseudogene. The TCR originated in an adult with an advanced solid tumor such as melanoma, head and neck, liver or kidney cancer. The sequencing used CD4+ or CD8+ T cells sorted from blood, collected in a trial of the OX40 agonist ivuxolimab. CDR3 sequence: CASSKGQRAVTDTQYF. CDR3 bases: TGTGCCAGCAGCAAAGGTCAGAGGGCTGTCACAGATACGCAGTATTTT.